Listed here are 23 T cell receptor beta chains from one sample, sequenced in a study of response to subunit inactivated influenza vaccine. TCRdb ran MiXCR on the RT-PCR reads and lists one entry per CDR3 protein. The sample shows 560,000 or so distinct CDR3 sequences, 7.5% to 8.5% of them seen only once. Source: PBMCs from blood, taken roughly 24 months after vaccination. These receptor sequences come from a man in his fifties or sixties who received an inactivated influenza vaccine.

This clonotype has just a few counts. The chain has TRBV7-8 and TRBJ1-2, with unresolved D. CDR1 and CDR2 (germline): SGHVS, FQNEAQ. The CDR3 runs 15 residues. V lost 0 bases and J lost 3, with 11 bases in between. CDR3 nucleotide sequence: TGTGCCAGCAGCTTAGCGACGACACCTTACTATGGCTACACCTTC. Translated: CASSLATTPYYGYTF.

This clonotype has more than one count but fewer than ten. The gene calls are TRBV5-1 and TRBJ2-5, with D perhaps matching TRBD1 or TRBD2 (5 bases each). The CDR3 is made up of 15 amino acids. Germline loops: CDR1 SGHRS, CDR2 YFSETQ. V was pared by 2 bases and J by 2 bases, with 13 bases between. The CDR3: CASSLRGRKQETQYF. The CDR3 coding sequence is TGCGCCAGCAGCTTAAGGGGACGAAAACAAGAGACCCAGTACTTC. The full variable domain, completed using reference TRBV5-1 and TRBJ2-5, is KAGVTQTPRYLIKTRGQQVTLSCSPISGHRSVSWYQQTPGQGLQFLFEYFSETQRNKGNFPGRFSGRQFSNSRSEMNVSTLELGDSALYLCASSLRGRKQETQYFGPGTRLLVL.

This clonotype was picked up a small number of times. The chain employs TRBV5-1 and TRBJ2-2, with TRBD1 as a possible D gene (6 bases). CDR1 is SGHRS and CDR2 is YFSETQ in the germline V gene. The CDR3 has 16 residues. Trimming took 4 bases from V and 6 from J, leaving 19 bases between them. CDR3 nucleotide sequence: TGCGCCAGCAGCGCCCGGACAGACCACGGGGCCGGGGAGCTGTTTTTT. This translates into CASSARTDHGAGELFF.

The chain uses TRBV20-1 and TRBJ2-7, with D perhaps given as TRBD1 or TRBD2 (5 bases each). With 1 base removed from V and 9 bases from J, the gap between germline ends came to 25 bases. This CDR3 contains 16 residues. Germline V gene sequence: CDR1 DFQATT, CDR2 SNEGSKA (reference sequence). CDR3 sequence: CSARAGHLGESTVQYF. CDR3 bases: TGCAGTGCTAGAGCAGGACACCTTGGGGAGTCTACGGTGCAGTACTTC.

There are a few counts of this clonotype. The V and J genes are TRBV4-2 and TRBJ1-6; 8 positions agree with TRBD1. The CDR3 totals 16 residues. The ends lost 0 bases at V and 6 bases at J; junction bases unmatched: 4. CDR1 and CDR2 (germline): LGHNA, YNFKEQ. CDR3 protein: CASSQDQGAGNSPLHF. CDR3 nucleotide sequence: TGTGCCAGCAGCCAAGATCAGGGGGCAGGTAATTCACCCCTCCACTTT.

This clonotype was seen a handful of times. This chain uses TRBV30 with TRBJ1-2; 7 nucleotides agree with TRBD1. The CDR3 length is 15 residues. The J segment lost 0 bases and the V segment lost 0 bases, leaving 4 bases of the junction unmatched. The germline CDR1 and CDR2 sequences are GTSNPN and SVGIG (reference sequence). CDR3 region: CAWSVGGTANYGYTF. In DNA, the CDR3 is TGTGCCTGGAGTGTAGGGGGGACAGCTAACTATGGCTACACCTTC.

A few counts support this clonotype. The J gene is TRBJ1-4, the V gene TRBV20-1; no reliable D call. From germline, CDR1 is DFQATT and CDR2 SNEGSKA (reference sequence). V gave up 6 bases and J gave up 0 bases, with 11 bases separating them. The CDR3 covers 14 residues. CDR3 protein: CSAQTPSTNEKLFF. The DNA of the CDR3 is TGCAGTGCCCAAACACCTTCAACTAATGAAAAACTGTTTTTT.

In this sample, this clonotype turned up many times. The rearrangement links TRBV4-3 to TRBJ1-4, with D tentatively TRBD1 (5 bases). The germline V gene encodes CDR1 LGHNA and CDR2 YSLEER. V was trimmed by 7 bases and J by 8 bases, leaving 20 bases between them. This CDR3 contains 15 residues. The CDR3 sequence: CASTKSQGWLEKLFF. CDR3 DNA sequence: TGCGCCAGCACTAAGAGTCAGGGCTGGTTGGAAAAACTGTTTTTT.

This clonotype was seen only a few times. The chain has TRBV15 and TRBJ2-1, with D perhaps matching TRBD2 (6 bases). Trimming took off 0 bases at V and 4 bases at J, with 19 bases between the two ends. Germline V gives CDR1 LNHNV, CDR2 YYDKDF (reference sequence). CDR3 size: 18 residues. Written as DNA, the CDR3 is TGTGCCACCAGCAGAGATTTGGTTTTCAGCGGGCAATACAATGAGCAGTTCTTC. Translation gives CATSRDLVFSGQYNEQFF.

Only a few counts were recorded for this clonotype. The genes are TRBV7-8 and TRBJ2-7; 9 positions match TRBD2. Trimming took 1 base from V and 2 from J; bases not matched to a gene: 3. CDR1 SGHVS and CDR2 FQNEAQ come from the germline V gene. CDR3 size: 15 residues. The DNA for the CDR3 is TGTGCCAGCAGCTTAGGGGGCGGGGGGGCCTACGAGCAGTACTTC. Its translation is CASSLGGGGAYEQYF. Full variable domain (outside the CDR3, taken from reference TRBV7-8 and TRBJ2-7): GAGVSQSPRYKVAKRGQDVALRCDPISGHVSLFWYQQALGQGPEFLTYFQNEAQLDKSGLPSDRFFAERPEGSVSTLKIQRTQQEDSAVYLCASSLGGGGAYEQYFGPGTRLTVT.

This clonotype occurred a few times. J is TRBJ2-7 and V is TRBV2, with TRBD1 identical over 9 bases. V lost 8 bases to trimming and J lost 3 bases; unmatched junction nucleotides: 5. This CDR3 is 13 amino acids long. Germline V lookup: CDR1 SNHLY, CDR2 FYNNEI. The CDR3 region has the DNA TGTGCCAGCCTGATGGACAGGGGCTACGAGCAGTACTTC. Translation gives CASLMDRGYEQYF.

V and J are TRBV10-3 and TRBJ2-1; perhaps TRBD2 as D (5 bases). Trimming took 4 bases from V and 9 from J, leaving 13 bases between them. This CDR3 is built from 13 residues. Germline CDR1 reads ENHRY; CDR2 reads SYGVKD. The CDR3 DNA follows: TGTGCCATCAGTGCCGGTAGCGTGGGTGAGCAGTTCTTC. Translated: CAISAGSVGEQFF.

In its sample, this clonotype was seen a few times. This chain links TRBV20-1 with TRBJ1-4; D gene unclear. CDR1 and CDR2 from the germline V gene are DFQATT and SNEGSKA (reference sequence). V lost 5 bases and J 8 bases, leaving 21 bases between the germline ends. CDR3 length: 15 amino acids. In DNA form, the CDR3 reads TGCAGTGCTTCGCCGCTGGGCCCTAAAGCAGAAAAACTGTTTTTT. It yields the protein CSASPLGPKAEKLFF.

This clonotype showed up many times. The rearrangement joins TRBV20-1 to TRBJ2-7, with 9 positions matching TRBD1. The CDR3 loop spans 14 amino acids. The trim removed 1 base at V and 4 bases at J, leaving 5 bases unmatched. Looked up from germline, CDR1 is DFQATT and CDR2 is SNEGSKA (reference sequence). Here the CDR3 reads CSARAGTGLYEQYF. The CDR3 DNA reads as TGCAGTGCTAGAGCCGGGACAGGGCTATACGAGCAGTACTTC.

The table lists this clonotype with a few counts. J is TRBJ2-3 and V is TRBV5-1; D possibly corresponds to TRBD1 (6 bases). The CDR3 length is 14 residues. The V end was cut by 0 bases, the J end by 5 bases, with 10 bases between. Germline CDR1 reads SGHRS; CDR2 reads YFSETQ. CDR3 loop: CASSLGTGIDTQYF. The CDR3 coding sequence is TGCGCCAGCAGCTTGGGTACAGGGATAGATACGCAGTATTTT.

This clonotype occurred a few times. This chain uses TRBV4-3 with TRBJ2-1; D gene uncertain. Trimming removed 0 bases from V and 0 bases from J, with 6 bases in between. CDR3 size: 15 residues. Germline V CDR1 and CDR2: LGHNA, YSLEER. CDR3 DNA: TGCGCCAGCAGCCAAGAGACCTTCTCCTACAATGAGCAGTTCTTC. It encodes CASSQETFSYNEQFF.

The rearrangement uses TRBV3-1 and TRBJ2-7; D remains ambiguous. V was cut by 3 bases and J by 6 bases, with 9 bases left in between. Germline V gene lookup returns CDR1 LGHDT and CDR2 YNNKEL (reference sequence). The CDR3 runs 12 residues. The CDR3 loop is CASSQFSTEQYF. CDR3 coding DNA: TGTGCCAGCAGCCAGTTTTCTACCGAGCAGTACTTC.

The chain employs TRBV11-2 and TRBJ1-2, with D unclear. V was cut by 6 bases and J by 4 bases, with 12 bases left in between. The germline V gene encodes CDR1 SGHAT and CDR2 FQNNGV. The CDR3 totals 13 residues. CDR3 sequence (DNA): TGTGCCAGCAGACCTCGAGGAGGCTATGGCTACACCTTC. This sequence encodes CASRPRGGYGYTF.

The genes are TRBV6-5 and TRBJ2-2; D might be TRBD2 (5 bases). From germline, CDR1 is MNHEY and CDR2 SVGAGI. Trimming left V 2 bases short and J 3 bases short, with 10 bases between. This CDR3 is 15 amino acids long. The CDR3 loop is CASSYRGSHTGELFF. Here the CDR3 DNA reads TGTGCCAGCAGTTACCGAGGGTCACACACCGGGGAGCTGTTTTTT.

In its sample, this clonotype was seen a few times. CDR3 sequence: CASSLASQGITDTQYF. The CDR3 coding sequence is TGTGCCAGCAGCTTAGCATCCCAGGGCATCACAGATACGCAGTATTTT. The chain links TRBV7-2 to TRBJ2-3; a possible D gene is TRBD1 (5 bases). Germline V gene sequence: CDR1 SGHTA, CDR2 FQGNSA. The CDR3 covers 16 residues. Trimming took off 0 bases at V and 2 bases at J, with 12 bases between the two ends.

Many counts were recorded for this clonotype. This chain uses TRBV6-2 or TRBV6-3 with TRBJ1-2; D is ambiguous. This CDR3 region has 14 residues. From germline, CDR1 is MNHEY and CDR2 SVGEGT. Deletions cut 7 bases from V and 0 bases from J, with 12 bases between. The CDR3 bases are TGTGCCAGCAAGGACGGTGCTGCTAACTATGGCTACACCTTC. Its protein product is CASKDGAANYGYTF.

The V and J genes are TRBV5-1 and TRBJ1-1, with D possibly being TRBD1 (6 bases). V was trimmed by 4 bases and J by 5 bases, leaving 18 bases between them. Germline CDR1 is SGHRS and CDR2 is YFSETQ. The CDR3 length is 15 residues. The CDR3 protein is CASSDNPGQQTEAFF. In DNA form, the CDR3 reads TGCGCCAGCAGCGACAACCCTGGACAGCAAACTGAAGCTTTCTTT.

This clonotype was observed many times. This chain uses TRBV5-1 with TRBJ2-1; 8 bases map to TRBD1. The junction had 7 bases not matched to a gene; V was cut back by 0 bases and J by 8 bases. This CDR3 comprises 15 residues. Germline assignment: CDR1 SGHRS and CDR2 YFSETQ. In DNA form, the CDR3 reads TGCGCCAGCAGCTTGGTCCGGCAGGGGGCCGATGAGCAGTTCTTC. Translated: CASSLVRQGADEQFF.